This T cell receptor beta chain came from a study of CD8 T cells in Susac syndrome. Study background: When blood was collected, patients with Susac syndrome were therapy-naive, were taking corticosteroids, or were receiving intravenous immunoglobulin alone.

Negative isolation was used for CD8+ and CD4+ T cells, and FACS enrichment was applied to TEMRA cells. Random hexamers served to reverse transcribe roughly 0.45 to 1 ug RNA. Across 54 Vbeta and 13 Jbeta, immunoSEQ multiplex PCR amplified TCR beta CDR3. TCRdb passed the immunoSEQ multiplex PCR reads through MiXCR, listing each CDR3 protein once. This sample carries roughly 200,000 distinct CDR3 sequences, 85% to 95% of them seen once, and the ten largest clones take 0.085% to 0.1%. The CDR3 length is 18 residues. V trimming: 4 bases; J trimming: 6 bases; junction bases outside the gene matches: 20. From germline, CDR1 is SGHAT and CDR2 FQNNGV.

Source material: CD4+ T cells from PBMCs. The chain is built from TRBV11-2 and TRBJ1-1; 7 nucleotides align to TRBD1. The origin of this receptor is a human donor with Susac syndrome. CDR3: CASSSGRGRTLLEAEAFF. CDR3 sequence (DNA): TGTGCCAGCAGCTCTGGGAGGGGGCGTACTCTGTTGGAGGCTGAAGCTTTCTTT.